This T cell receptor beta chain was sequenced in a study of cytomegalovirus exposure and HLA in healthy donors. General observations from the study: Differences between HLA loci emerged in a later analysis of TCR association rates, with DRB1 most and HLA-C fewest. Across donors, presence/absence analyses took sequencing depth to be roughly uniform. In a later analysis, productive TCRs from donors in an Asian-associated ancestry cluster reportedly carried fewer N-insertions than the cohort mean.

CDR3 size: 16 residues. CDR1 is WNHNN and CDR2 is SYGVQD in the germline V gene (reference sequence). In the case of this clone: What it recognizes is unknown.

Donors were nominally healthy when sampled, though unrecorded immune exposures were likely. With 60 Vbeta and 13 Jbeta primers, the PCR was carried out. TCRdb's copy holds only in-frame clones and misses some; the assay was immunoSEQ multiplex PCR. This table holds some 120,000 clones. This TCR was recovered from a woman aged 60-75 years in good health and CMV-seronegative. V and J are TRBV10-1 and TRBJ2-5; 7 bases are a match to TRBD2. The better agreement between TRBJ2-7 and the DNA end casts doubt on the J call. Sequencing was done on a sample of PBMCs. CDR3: CASSEGLAVSSYEQYF. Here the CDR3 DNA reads TGCGCCAGCAGTGAAGGGCTAGCGGTGAGCTCCTACGAGCAGTACTTC.